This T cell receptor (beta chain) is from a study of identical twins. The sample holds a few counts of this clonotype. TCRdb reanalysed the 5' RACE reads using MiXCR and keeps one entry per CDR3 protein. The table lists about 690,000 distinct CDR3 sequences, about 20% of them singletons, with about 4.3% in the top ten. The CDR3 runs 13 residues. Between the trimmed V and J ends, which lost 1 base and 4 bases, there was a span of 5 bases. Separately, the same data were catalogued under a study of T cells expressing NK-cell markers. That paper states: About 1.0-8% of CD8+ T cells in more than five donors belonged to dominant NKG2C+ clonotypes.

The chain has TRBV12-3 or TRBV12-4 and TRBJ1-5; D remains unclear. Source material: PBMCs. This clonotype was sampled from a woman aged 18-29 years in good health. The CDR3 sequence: CASSLVRNQPQHF. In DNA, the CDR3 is TGTGCCAGCAGTTTAGTCCGGAATCAGCCCCAGCATTTT.